The next 4 T cell receptor beta chains were all read from a single sample in a study of beta chain features in type 1 diabetes. Study-level findings and limits: Shorter TCRB CDR3s, moderately but significantly so, were found in Type 1 diabetes patients in all four CD4+ subsets.

As every portion of the isolated RNA was reverse transcribed, the sequencing read expressed TCRB transcripts. Using immunoSEQ multiplex PCR, the repertoire was profiled, and TCRdb retains in-frame clones only, with some absent. The repertoire holds about 660,000 clones, with over 13% as singletons. Their recognized antigens are unknown. Source material: naive CD4+ T cells from blood. These receptors were taken from a man aged 18 to 35 with type 1 diabetes.

The chain joins TRBV7-2 to TRBJ2-7; 8 bases fit TRBD1. CDR1 and CDR2 (germline): SGHTA, FQGNSA. The J segment lost 5 bases and the V segment lost 4 bases, leaving 10 bases of the junction unmatched. This CDR3 region has 15 residues. In DNA, the CDR3 is TGTGCCAGCAGCTCCCGCGACAGGGGAGCCCACGAGCAGTACTTC. Amino acids: CASSSRDRGAHEQYF.

This clone was counted between two and nine times. V gene TRBV2 combines with J gene TRBJ1-4; D possibly corresponds to TRBD1 (5 bases). V lost 8 bases and J lost 4, with 11 bases in between. The CDR3 has 13 residues. Germline CDR1 is SNHLY and CDR2 is FYNNEI. CDR3 sequence: CASGTVSNEKLFF. CDR3 bases: TGTGCCAGCGGGACCGTTAGTAATGAAAAACTGTTTTTT.

The sample holds a few counts of this clone. The chain carries TRBV28 and TRBJ1-5, with D perhaps TRBD1 (5 bases). The germline CDR1 and CDR2 sequences are MDHEN and SYDVKM. The CDR3 loop spans 13 amino acids. V lost 7 bases and J lost 8, with 15 bases in between. The CDR3 nucleotides are TGTGCCAGCACTCTACCCCGACAGAAGCCCCAGCATTTT. Its protein product is CASTLPRQKPQHF.

There are a few counts of this clone. For the CDR3, the DNA is TGTGCCAGTAGTGTGACAGGGGGCAATGAGCAGTTCTTC. Residues: CASSVTGGNEQFF. The V and J genes are TRBV19 and TRBJ2-1, with 9 bases fitting TRBD1. Germline trimming cut 5 bases from V and 6 bases from J; bases unmatched to any gene: 2. Per the germline V gene, CDR1 is LNHDA and CDR2 is SQIVND (reference sequence). This CDR3 has 13 residues.